The present TCR beta chain was sequenced within a study of T-cell memory formation after mild COVID-19. General observations from the study: The finding that pre-infection memory included some responding clones suggested that cross-reactive memory joined. Day 15 to 85 contracting clones showed balanced CD4/CD8; later expanders leaned CD4+. Researchers report contracting CD4+ clones mostly in CM and EM, with CD8+ clones in EMRA.

TCRdb independently ran MiXCR on the 5' RACE reads; one entry per CDR3 protein. The sample holds a few hundred thousand distinct CDR3 sequences, about 17% seen once. V was cut by 6 bases and J by 5 bases, with 21 bases left in between. CDR1 is MNHEY, CDR2 SVGAGI, per germline. The CDR3 is 16 amino acids. A word on this clonotype: The antigen is not known.

The V and J genes are TRBV6-5 and TRBJ2-3, with D uncertain. The source material was PBMCs or a T cell subset sorted from them (not recorded which). The clonotype was recovered from a man aged 18-30 years who had mild COVID-19 (a few samples of this study predate the infection). Cell type and time point are not known. CDR3 coding DNA: TGTGCCAGCAGGGACCAGGACCCGGCCTCCGGAGATACGCAGTATTTT. Translation: CASRDQDPASGDTQYF.